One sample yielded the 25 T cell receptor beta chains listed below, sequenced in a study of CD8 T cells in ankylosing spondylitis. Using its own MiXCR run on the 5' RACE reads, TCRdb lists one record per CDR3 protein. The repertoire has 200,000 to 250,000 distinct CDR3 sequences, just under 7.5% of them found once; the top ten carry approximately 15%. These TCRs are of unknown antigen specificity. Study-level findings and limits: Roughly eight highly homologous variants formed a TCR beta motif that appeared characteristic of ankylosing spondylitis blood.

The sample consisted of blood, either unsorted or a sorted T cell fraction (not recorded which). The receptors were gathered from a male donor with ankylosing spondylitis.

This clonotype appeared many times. For the CDR3, the DNA is TGTGCCAGTAGCGGGACAGTTGGAGTCACTGAAGCTTTCTTT. Its protein product is CASSGTVGVTEAFF. The chain couples TRBV19 to TRBJ1-1, with TRBD1 matching 7 bases. CDR3 length equals 14 residues. Losses at the gene ends were 6 bases for V and 4 bases for J; bases not matched to a gene: 8. From germline, CDR1 is LNHDA and CDR2 SQIVND (reference sequence).

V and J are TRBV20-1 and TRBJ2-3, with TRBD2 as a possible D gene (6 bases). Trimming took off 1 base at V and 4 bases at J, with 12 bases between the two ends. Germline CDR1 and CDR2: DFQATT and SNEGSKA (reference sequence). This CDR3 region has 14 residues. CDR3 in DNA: TGCAGTGCTAGAGTAAGGAGGGATCCAGATACGCAGTATTTT. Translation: CSARVRRDPDTQYF.

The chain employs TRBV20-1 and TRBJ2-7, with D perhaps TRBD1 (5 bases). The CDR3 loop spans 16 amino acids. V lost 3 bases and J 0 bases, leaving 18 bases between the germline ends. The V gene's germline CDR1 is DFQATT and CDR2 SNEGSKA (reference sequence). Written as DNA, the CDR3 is TGCAGTGCTAGTCCTCTTCAGGGCGCGAGCTCCTACGAGCAGTACTTC. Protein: CSASPLQGASSYEQYF.

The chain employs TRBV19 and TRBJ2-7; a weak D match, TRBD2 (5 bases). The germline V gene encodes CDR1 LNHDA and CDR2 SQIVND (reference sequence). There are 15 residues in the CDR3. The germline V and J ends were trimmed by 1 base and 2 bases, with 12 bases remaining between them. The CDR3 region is CASSIGAGGTYEQYF. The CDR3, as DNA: TGTGCCAGTAGTATAGGGGCGGGCGGCACCTACGAGCAGTACTTC.

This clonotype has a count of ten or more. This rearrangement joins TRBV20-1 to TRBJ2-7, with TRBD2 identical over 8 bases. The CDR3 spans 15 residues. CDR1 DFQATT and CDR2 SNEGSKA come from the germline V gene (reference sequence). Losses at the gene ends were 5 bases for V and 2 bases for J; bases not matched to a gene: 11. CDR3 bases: TGCAGTGCTGACGAATCGGGACTAGGAGCCTACGAGCAGTACTTC. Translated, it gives CSADESGLGAYEQYF.

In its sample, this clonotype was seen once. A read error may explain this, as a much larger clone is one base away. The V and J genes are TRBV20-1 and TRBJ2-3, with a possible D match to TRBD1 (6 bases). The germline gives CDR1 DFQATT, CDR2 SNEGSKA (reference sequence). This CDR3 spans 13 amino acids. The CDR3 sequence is CTAPGQRTDTQYF. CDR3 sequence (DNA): TGCACTGCTCCGGGACAACGCACAGATACGCAGTATTTT.

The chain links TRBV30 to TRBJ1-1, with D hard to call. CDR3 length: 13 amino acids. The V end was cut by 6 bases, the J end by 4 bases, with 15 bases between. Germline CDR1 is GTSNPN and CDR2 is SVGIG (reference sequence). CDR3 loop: CACHTGFSTEAFF. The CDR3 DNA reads TGTGCCTGCCACACTGGTTTCAGCACTGAAGCTTTCTTT. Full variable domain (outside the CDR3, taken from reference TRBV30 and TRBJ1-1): SQTIHQWPATLVQPVGSPLSLECTVEGTSNPNLYWYRQAAGRGLQLLFYSVGIGQISSEVPQNLSASRPQDRQFILSSKKLLLSDSGFYLCACHTGFSTEAFFGQGTRLTVV.

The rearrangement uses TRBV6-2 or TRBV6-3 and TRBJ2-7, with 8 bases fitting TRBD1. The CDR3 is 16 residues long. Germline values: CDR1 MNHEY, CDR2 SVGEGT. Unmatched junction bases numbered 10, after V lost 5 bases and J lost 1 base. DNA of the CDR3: TGTGCCAGCAGTCTATCACGGGACAGGTCATCCTACGAGCAGTACTTC. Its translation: CASSLSRDRSSYEQYF.

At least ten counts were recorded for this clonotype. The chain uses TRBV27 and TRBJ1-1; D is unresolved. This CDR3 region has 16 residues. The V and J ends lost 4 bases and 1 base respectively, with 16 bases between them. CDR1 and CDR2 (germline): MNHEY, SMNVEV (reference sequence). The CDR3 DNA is TGTGCCAGCAGTTCCACCCGCCGTACGGCGAACACTGAAGCTTTCTTT. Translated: CASSSTRRTANTEAFF.

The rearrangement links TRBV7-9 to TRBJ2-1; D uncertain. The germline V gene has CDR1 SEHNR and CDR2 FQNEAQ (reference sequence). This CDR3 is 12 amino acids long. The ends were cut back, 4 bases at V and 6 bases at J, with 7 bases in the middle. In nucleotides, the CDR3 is TGTGCCAGCAGCTGGTGGGCCAATGAGCAGTTCTTC. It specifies CASSWWANEQFF.

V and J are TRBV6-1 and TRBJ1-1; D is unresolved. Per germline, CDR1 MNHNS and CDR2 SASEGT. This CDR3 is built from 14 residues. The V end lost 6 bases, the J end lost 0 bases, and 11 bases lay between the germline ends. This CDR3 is CASSMRYVNTEAFF. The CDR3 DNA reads TGTGCCAGCAGCATGCGTTATGTGAACACTGAAGCTTTCTTT.

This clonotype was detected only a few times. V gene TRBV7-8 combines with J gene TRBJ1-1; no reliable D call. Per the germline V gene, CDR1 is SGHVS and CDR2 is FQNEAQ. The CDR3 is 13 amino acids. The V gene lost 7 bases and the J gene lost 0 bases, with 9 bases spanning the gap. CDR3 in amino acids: CASTLEVNTEAFF. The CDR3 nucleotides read TGTGCCAGCACGCTTGAAGTGAACACTGAAGCTTTCTTT.

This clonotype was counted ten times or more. CDR3 bases: TGTGCCAGCAGCCCAGGGGGACTTAGGTCGTATGGCTACACCTTC. As protein: CASSPGGLRSYGYTF. This chain connects TRBV12-3 or TRBV12-4 to TRBJ1-2; 7 bases agree with TRBD1. The ends lost 6 bases at V and 5 bases at J; junction bases unmatched: 12. The CDR3 is 15 amino acids.

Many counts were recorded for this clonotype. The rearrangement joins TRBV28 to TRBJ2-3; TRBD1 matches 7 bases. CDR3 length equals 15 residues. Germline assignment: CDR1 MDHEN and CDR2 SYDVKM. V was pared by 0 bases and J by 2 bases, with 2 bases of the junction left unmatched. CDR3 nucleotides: TGTGCCAGCAGTTTATGGGGACAGCCCACAGATACGCAGTATTTT. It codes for CASSLWGQPTDTQYF.

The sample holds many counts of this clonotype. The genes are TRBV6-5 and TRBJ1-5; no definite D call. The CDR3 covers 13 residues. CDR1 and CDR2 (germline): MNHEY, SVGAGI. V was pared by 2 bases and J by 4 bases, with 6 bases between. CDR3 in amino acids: CASSYLGNQPQHF. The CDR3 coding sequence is TGTGCCAGCAGTTACCTGGGAAATCAGCCCCAGCATTTT.

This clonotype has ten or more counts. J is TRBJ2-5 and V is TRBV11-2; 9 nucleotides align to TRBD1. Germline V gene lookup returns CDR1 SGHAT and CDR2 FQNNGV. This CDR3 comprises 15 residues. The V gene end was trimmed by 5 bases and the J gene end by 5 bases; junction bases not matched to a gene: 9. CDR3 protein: CASSPRDRVEETQYF. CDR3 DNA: TGTGCCAGCAGCCCCCGGGACAGGGTCGAGGAGACCCAGTACTTC.

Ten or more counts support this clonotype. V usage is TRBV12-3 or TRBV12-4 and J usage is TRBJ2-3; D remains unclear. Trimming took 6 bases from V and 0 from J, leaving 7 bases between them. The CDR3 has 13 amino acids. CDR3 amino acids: CASSPLSTDTQYF. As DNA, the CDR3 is TGTGCCAGCAGCCCCTTAAGCACAGATACGCAGTATTTT.

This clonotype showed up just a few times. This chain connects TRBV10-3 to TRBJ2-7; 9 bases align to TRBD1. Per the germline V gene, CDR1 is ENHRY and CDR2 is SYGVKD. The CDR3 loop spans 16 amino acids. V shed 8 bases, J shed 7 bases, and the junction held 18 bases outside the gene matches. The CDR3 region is CAIRPGQGFRTGEQYF. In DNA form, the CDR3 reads TGTGCCATCCGCCCGGGACAGGGTTTTAGAACGGGGGAGCAGTACTTC.

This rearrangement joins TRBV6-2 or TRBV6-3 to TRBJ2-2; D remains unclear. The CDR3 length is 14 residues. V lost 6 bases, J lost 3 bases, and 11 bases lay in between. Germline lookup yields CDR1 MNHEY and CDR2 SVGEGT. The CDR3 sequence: CASRGSIYTGELFF. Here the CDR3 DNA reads TGTGCCAGCAGGGGCAGCATCTACACCGGGGAGCTGTTTTTT.

CDR3 sequence reads: CASSAAEQYF. CDR3 coding DNA: TGTGCCAGCAGCGCCGCAGAGCAGTACTTC. The J gene is TRBJ2-7, the V gene TRBV7-6; D is undetermined. Trimming removed 5 bases from V and 7 bases from J, with 6 bases in between. The germline CDR1 and CDR2 sequences are SGHVS and FNYEAQ. This CDR3 has 10 residues.

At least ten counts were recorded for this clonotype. The CDR3 reads CASNFRLGQGMNTEAFF. DNA for the CDR3: TGTGCCAGCAATTTTAGGTTGGGACAGGGGATGAACACTGAAGCTTTCTTT. This chain uses TRBV12-3 or TRBV12-4 with TRBJ1-1, with 10 bases aligning to TRBD1. The ends lost 7 bases at V and 0 bases at J; junction bases unmatched: 11. The CDR3 is made up of 17 amino acids.

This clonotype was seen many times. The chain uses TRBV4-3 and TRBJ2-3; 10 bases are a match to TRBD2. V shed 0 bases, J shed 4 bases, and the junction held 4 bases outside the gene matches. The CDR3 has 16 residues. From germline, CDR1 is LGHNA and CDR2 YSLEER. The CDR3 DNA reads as TGCGCCAGCAGCCAAGAGTTCCTAGCGGGGGCAGATACGCAGTATTTT. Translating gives CASSQEFLAGADTQYF.

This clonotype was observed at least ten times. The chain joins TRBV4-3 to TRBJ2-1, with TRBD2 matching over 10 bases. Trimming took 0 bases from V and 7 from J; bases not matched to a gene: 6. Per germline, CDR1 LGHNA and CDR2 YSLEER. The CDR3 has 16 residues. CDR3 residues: CASSQDRAGGQNEQFF. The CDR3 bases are TGCGCCAGCAGCCAAGATCGAGCGGGAGGGCAGAATGAGCAGTTCTTC.

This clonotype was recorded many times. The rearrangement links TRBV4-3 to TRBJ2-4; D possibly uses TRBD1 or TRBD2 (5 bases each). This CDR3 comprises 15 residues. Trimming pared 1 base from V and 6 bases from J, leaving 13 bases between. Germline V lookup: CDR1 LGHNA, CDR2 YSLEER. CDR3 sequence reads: CASSQARGNGNIQYF. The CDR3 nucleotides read TGCGCCAGCAGCCAAGCCCGGGGCAACGGAAACATTCAGTACTTC.

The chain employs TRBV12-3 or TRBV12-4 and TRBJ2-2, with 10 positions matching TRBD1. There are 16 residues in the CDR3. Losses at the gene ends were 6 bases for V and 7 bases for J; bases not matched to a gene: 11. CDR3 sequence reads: CASSRPGQGQSGELFF. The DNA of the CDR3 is TGTGCCAGCAGCCGACCGGGACAGGGGCAAAGCGGGGAGCTGTTTTTT.